These 16 T cell receptor beta chains were sequenced from one sample in a study of shared clonotypes between healthy human individuals. The table came from immunoSEQ multiplex PCR; TCRdb's copy has only in-frame clones and leaves some out. The table shows 2 million to 2.5 million clones, with around 95% occurring only once. Sequenced material: naive CD4+ T cells sorted from blood. Subset here: CD45RA+ positively selected. These receptors were collected from a man between 18 and 35 years old in good health.

The chain is built from TRBV27 and TRBJ2-2; weak D call: TRBD1 (6 bases). V lost 6 bases to trimming and J lost 5 bases, with 10 bases between them. The CDR3 has 13 residues. Germline CDR1 is MNHEY and CDR2 is SMNVEV (reference sequence). The DNA of the CDR3 is TGTGCCAGCAGCTGGACAGTTACCGGGGAGCTGTTTTTT. Its protein is CASSWTVTGELFF.

The chain joins TRBV4-1 to TRBJ1-5; 10 positions match TRBD1. With 4 bases clipped from V and 3 bases from J, the junction kept 6 bases outside the gene matches. The CDR3 runs 16 residues. Germline CDR1 MGHRA, CDR2 YSYEKL. The CDR3 is CASSPLGQGSNQPQHF. The CDR3 DNA follows: TGCGCCAGCAGCCCGTTGGGACAGGGGTCCAATCAGCCCCAGCATTTT.

This clone occurred once. The rearrangement joins TRBV11-2 to TRBJ2-7; D may be TRBD2 (6 bases). The germline V and J ends were trimmed by 1 base and 4 bases, with 8 bases remaining between them. This CDR3 has 13 residues. CDR1 and CDR2 (germline): SGHAT, FQNNGV. Here the CDR3 reads CASSLAGDYEQYF. The CDR3 nucleotides are TGTGCCAGCAGCTTAGCGGGAGATTACGAGCAGTACTTC.

The chain joins TRBV28 to TRBJ1-4; unclear D gene. This CDR3 has 13 residues. Germline loops: CDR1 MDHEN, CDR2 SYDVKM. V was trimmed by 5 bases and J by 4 bases, leaving 8 bases between them. CDR3: CASSPWDNEKLFF. The CDR3 DNA reads as TGTGCCAGCAGTCCATGGGATAATGAAAAACTGTTTTTT.

This CDR3 is CASSPLSQGLPGANVLTF. DNA for the CDR3: TGTGCCAGCAGCCCCCTCTCGCAGGGTTTACCTGGGGCCAACGTCCTGACTTTC. The chain couples TRBV5-4 to TRBJ2-6; D is possibly TRBD1 (5 bases). The length of the CDR3 is 18 residues. Germline V gives CDR1 SGHNT, CDR2 YYREEE (reference sequence). Trimming stripped 4 bases from V and 2 bases from J, with 19 bases between.

The rearrangement uses TRBV2 and TRBJ1-4; D remains ambiguous. Trimming removed 8 bases from V and 4 bases from J, with 14 bases in between. The CDR3 spans 14 residues. Per the germline V gene, CDR1 is SNHLY and CDR2 is FYNNEI. The CDR3 sequence is CASGKGRINEKLFF. CDR3 nucleotides: TGTGCCAGCGGAAAAGGACGGATTAATGAAAAACTGTTTTTT.

This rearrangement joins TRBV4-1 to TRBJ2-7; weak D call: TRBD2 (6 bases). CDR3 length: 16 residues. Germline CDR1 and CDR2: MGHRA and YSYEKL. With 3 bases removed from V and 6 bases from J, the gap between germline ends came to 21 bases. The CDR3 loop reads CASSHISEGNLGEQYF. The CDR3 DNA reads TGCGCCAGCAGCCACATATCGGAGGGCAATCTTGGCGAGCAGTACTTC.

As for this clone: Other DNA sequences in this sample translate to the same CDR3. This rearrangement joins TRBV11-2 to TRBJ2-1; D unresolved. With 2 bases removed from V and 6 bases from J, the gap between germline ends came to 5 bases. The length of the CDR3 is 12 residues. Germline loops: CDR1 SGHAT, CDR2 FQNNGV. CDR3 sequence: CASSLLGNEQFF. CDR3 nucleotide sequence: TGTGCCAGCAGCTTACTGGGCAATGAGCAGTTCTTC.

The chain carries TRBV2 and TRBJ1-2, with D uncertain. Germline V gene sequence: CDR1 SNHLY, CDR2 FYNNEI. The CDR3 contains 14 residues. V was shortened by 7 bases and J by 0 bases, with 12 bases between the two germline ends. This CDR3 reads CASTRLFSNYGYTF. Written as DNA, the CDR3 is TGTGCCAGCACCCGCTTATTCTCTAACTATGGCTACACCTTC. The full variable domain, completed using reference TRBV2 and TRBJ1-2, is EPEVTQTPSHQVTQMGQEVILRCVPISNHLYFYWYRQILGQKVEFLVSFYNNEISEKSEIFDDQFSVERPDGSNFTLKIRSTKLEDSAMYFCASTRLFSNYGYTFGSGTRLTVV.

The V call is TRBV6-1, the J call TRBJ2-1; 11 bases match TRBD2. Germline-derived CDR1 and CDR2 are MNHNS and SASEGT. The V gene end was trimmed by 7 bases and the J gene end by 0 bases; junction bases not matched to a gene: 2. The CDR3 contains 15 residues. The CDR3 loop reads CASILAGGSYNEQFF. The CDR3, as DNA: TGTGCCAGCATTCTAGCGGGGGGCTCCTACAATGAGCAGTTCTTC.

This chain links TRBV27 with TRBJ1-1, with 9 nucleotides matching TRBD1. V shed 2 bases and J 5 bases; nucleotides not matched to a gene: 12. The germline V gene encodes CDR1 MNHEY and CDR2 SMNVEV (reference sequence). The CDR3 covers 17 residues. CDR3 DNA sequence: TGTGCCAGCAGTTTAAGACCGGGACAGGGTCAGTGGACTGAAGCTTTCTTT. It codes for CASSLRPGQGQWTEAFF.

This clone was counted between two and nine times. The gene calls are TRBV30 and TRBJ1-2; TRBD1 aligns across 8 bases. CDR3 length: 12 amino acids. Per germline, CDR1 GTSNPN and CDR2 SVGIG (reference sequence). V shed 5 bases and J 8 bases; nucleotides not matched to a gene: 7. CDR3 nucleotides: TGTGCCTGGGCGACAGGGGTCGGGGGCTACACCTTC. This gives the protein CAWATGVGGYTF.

V and J are TRBV7-3 and TRBJ1-1; D not certain. CDR1 is SGHTA, CDR2 FQGTGA, per germline. The V end lost 5 bases, the J end lost 3 bases, and 10 bases lay between the germline ends. The CDR3 has 13 residues. CDR3 DNA: TGTGCCAGCAGCCGATCTAGGGACACTGAAGCTTTCTTT. Translating it yields CASSRSRDTEAFF.

This chain joins TRBV2 and TRBJ2-2; no firm D call. From germline, CDR1 is SNHLY and CDR2 FYNNEI. The CDR3 is made up of 15 amino acids. Trimming shortened V by 2 bases and J by 4 bases, and 11 bases separated the two germline ends. DNA of the CDR3: TGTGCCAGCAGTGAATCAGGTCGTGGCACCGGGGAGCTGTTTTTT. It is translated as CASSESGRGTGELFF. Filled out from reference TRBV2 and TRBJ2-2, the complete variable domain reads EPEVTQTPSHQVTQMGQEVILRCVPISNHLYFYWYRQILGQKVEFLVSFYNNEISEKSEIFDDQFSVERPDGSNFTLKIRSTKLEDSAMYFCASSESGRGTGELFFGEGSRLTVL.

V and J are TRBV5-1 and TRBJ2-2, with D tentatively TRBD2 (6 bases). Germline CDR1 is SGHRS and CDR2 is YFSETQ. Trimming removed 4 bases from V and 6 bases from J, with 13 bases in between. CDR3 length: 14 amino acids. The CDR3 DNA sequence: TGCGCCAGCAGCACGGATGGAGGGGCCGGGGAGCTGTTTTTT. This codes for CASSTDGGAGELFF. Supplemented by reference TRBV5-1 and TRBJ2-2, the full variable domain reads KAGVTQTPRYLIKTRGQQVTLSCSPISGHRSVSWYQQTPGQGLQFLFEYFSETQRNKGNFPGRFSGRQFSNSRSEMNVSTLELGDSALYLCASSTDGGAGELFFGEGSRLTVL.

The chain combines TRBV4-2 with TRBJ2-7, with TRBD1 identical over 8 bases. V lost 2 bases and J lost 2; bases outside the gene matches: 5. The CDR3 extends over 15 amino acids. Germline assignment: CDR1 LGHNA and CDR2 YNFKEQ. CDR3 sequence reads: CASSQPDRGPYEQYF. The CDR3 nucleotides read TGTGCCAGCAGCCAACCTGACAGGGGACCCTACGAGCAGTACTTC.